The 4 T cell receptor beta chains below come from one sample, sequenced in a study of sequential checkpoint blockade in melanoma. Treatment reported: randomized to nivolumab then ipilimumab (arm A) or the reverse (arm B). Measured with immunoSEQ multiplex PCR; TCRdb has only the in-frame clones, and not every one. The repertoire holds around 41,000 clones, roughly 89% seen once, with roughly an eighth in the top ten. Specimen: CD8+ T cells sorted from blood (inferred from file names), collected from a patient given nivolumab and ipilimumab in sequence. These TCRs come from a human donor with melanoma.

This chain joins TRBV7-9 and TRBJ2-5; the D is unclear. The DNA end is more similar to TRBJ2-7, so the J call may be wrong. The CDR3 has 15 amino acids. CDR1 SEHNR and CDR2 FQNEAQ come from the germline V gene (reference sequence). The CDR3 reads CASSLDPSESYEQYF. As DNA, the CDR3 is TGTGCCAGCAGCTTAGATCCTTCGGAGTCCTACGAGCAGTACTTC.

By sample share, this clone is medium-sized. The rearrangement links TRBV6-4 to TRBJ2-7; TRBD2 might be the D (6 bases). This CDR3 has 14 residues. Trimming removed 4 bases at V and 3 bases at J, with 13 bases between. Germline V gene sequence: CDR1 MRHNA, CDR2 SNTAGT. The DNA of the CDR3 is TGTGCCAGCAGTGGATGGGACTCCATCTACGAGCAGTACTTC. Its protein product is CASSGWDSIYEQYF.

This clone is a singleton in its sample. V is TRBV27 and J is TRBJ2-1, with 7 bases lining up with TRBD2. Germline lookup yields CDR1 MNHEY and CDR2 SMNVEV (reference sequence). V dropped 3 bases and J dropped 0; count of bases not matched to a gene: 2. The CDR3 contains 15 residues. For the CDR3, the DNA is TGTGCCAGCAGTTTGACGGGAGGCTCCTACAATGAGCAGTTCTTC. Translating gives CASSLTGGSYNEQFF.

V and J are TRBV9 and TRBJ2-7; no reliable D call. V was cut by 3 bases and J by 6 bases, with 13 bases left in between. The CDR3 runs to 13 residues. Germline CDR1 and CDR2: SGDLS and YYNGEE. CDR3 nucleotides: TGTGCCAGCAGCGCCCCTCCTGTGGCCGAGCAGTACTTC. Encoded protein: CASSAPPVAEQYF.